This is a list of T cell receptor beta chains from one sample in a study of blood T cell repertoires in COVID-19. Sequenced by immunoSEQ multiplex PCR; TCRdb stores in-frame clones only, minus some. Here the sample spans approximately 70,000 clones, roughly 90% being singletons. The specimen sequenced was peripheral blood. The receptors were gathered from a man aged 50 to 59 with COVID-19, enrolled during active disease. Each CDR3 is given with its conserved first and last residue. The D gene is left open where the match is weak. The size entry is marked missing in some rows and otherwise reads once, few, many or a size class.

CDR3nt,CDR3aa,j_gene,d_gene,abundance,v_gene
TGTGCCAGTAGTATATCGGTTAGCAATCAGCCCCAGCATTTT,CASSISVSNQPQHF,TRBJ1-5,-,-,TRBV19
TGTGCCAGCAGTGCGGAGGGGGGGACTGAAGCTTTCTTT,CASSAEGGTEAFF,TRBJ1-1,-,-,TRBV2
TGTGCCAGTAGACACCGGACATTTGATAATGGCTACACCTTC,CASRHRTFDNGYTF,TRBJ1-2,-,few,TRBV19
TGTGCCAGCAGACCTGACAGGGGGCGAATCTATGGCTACACCTTC,CASRPDRGRIYGYTF,TRBJ1-2,TRBD1,-,TRBV6-5
TGTGCCTGGAGTCCTGCAGGGTTACCCGGGGAGCTGTTTTTT,CAWSPAGLPGELFF,TRBJ2-2,-,-,TRBV30
TGTGCCAGCACTCGAGCGGGAGGGCTTACAGATACGCAGTATTTT,CASTRAGGLTDTQYF,TRBJ2-3,TRBD2,-,TRBV7-3
TGCGCCAGCAGCTTGGAGGGGGACAGTCGTAACAATGAGCAGTTCTTC,CASSLEGDSRNNEQFF,TRBJ2-1,TRBD1,few,TRBV5-1
TGTGCCAGCAGCTTGGGACAGGCACGTGGCTACGAGCAGTACTTC,CASSLGQARGYEQYF,TRBJ2-7,TRBD1,-,TRBV3-1/TRBV3-2
TGTGCCAGCAGCTTACTTGGGCCCGCCTACAATGAGCAGTTCTTC,CASSLLGPAYNEQFF,TRBJ2-1,-,-,TRBV7-2
TGTGCCAGCAGCGTCAGGGTTGCGGACGGGGAGCTGTTTTTT,CASSVRVADGELFF,TRBJ2-2,-,-,TRBV9
TGTGCCAGCAGCCTGACTAGCGGGATTTACGAGCAGTACTTC,CASSLTSGIYEQYF,TRBJ2-7,TRBD2,-,TRBV7-9
TGTGCCAGTAGTCCGGGACAGTATAGCAATCAGCCCCAGCATTTT,CASSPGQYSNQPQHF,TRBJ1-5,TRBD1,-,TRBV19
TGTGCCAGCAGCCCCTCACCGGGGCAGCCCCAGCATTTT,CASSPSPGQPQHF,TRBJ1-5,-,-,TRBV7-8
TGTGCCTCGTCGGGACAGGGGGAGGGCTACACCTTC,CASSGQGEGYTF,TRBJ1-2,TRBD1,-,TRBV2
TGTGCCAGCAGCGATCGGGAAACTGAAGCTTTCTTT,CASSDRETEAFF,TRBJ1-1,-,-,TRBV28
TGTGCCAGCAGTTTAGCGAGGGCCGGGGACAATGAGCAGTTCTTC,CASSLARAGDNEQFF,TRBJ2-1,-,-,TRBV27
TGTGCCAGCTCCTCAGACCAACAGGCGATAAACTATGGCTACACCTTC,CASSSDQQAINYGYTF,TRBJ1-2,-,-,TRBV5-4
TGCGCCAGCAGCTTGCAGGTCCTCCAAGAGACCCAGTACTTC,CASSLQVLQETQYF,TRBJ2-5,-,-,TRBV5-1
TGTGCCAGCAGCCCCCTTGGCGGGAGGACAGATACGCAGTATTTT,CASSPLGGRTDTQYF,TRBJ2-3,TRBD2,-,TRBV9
TGTGCCAGCAGGGGACTAGCGGGAATCGAGCAGTACTTC,CASRGLAGIEQYF,TRBJ2-7,TRBD2,-,TRBV6-5
TGCGCCAGCAGTCAGGGAGGGACAGATACGCAGTATTTT,CASSQGGTDTQYF,TRBJ2-3,TRBD2,-,TRBV5-1
TGTGCCAGCAGCCAGATAACAGGGGGTCGGGCTGAAGCTTTCTTT,CASSQITGGRAEAFF,TRBJ1-1,TRBD1,-,TRBV3-1/TRBV3-2
TGTGCCAGCAGCTTAACTCGGGACAGGGGGTATTCACCCCTCCACTTT,CASSLTRDRGYSPLHF,TRBJ1-6,TRBD1,once,TRBV7-3
TGTGCCAGTAGTTTGGATAGCGGGGCAAGCACAGATACGCAGTATTTT,CASSLDSGASTDTQYF,TRBJ2-3,TRBD2,-,TRBV19
TGTGCCAGTTCCTGGGCGGGAGCGGGACCCTACGAGCAGTACTTC,CASSWAGAGPYEQYF,TRBJ2-7,TRBD2,-,TRBV19
TGTGCCAGCAGTTTATCGTACGGGAGTGGGGAGCAGTTCTTC,CASSLSYGSGEQFF,TRBJ2-1,-,-,TRBV27
TGTGCCAGCAGTGAGATTAGCGGGAGGGCCGGGGAGCAGTTCTTC,CASSEISGRAGEQFF,TRBJ2-1,TRBD2,-,TRBV2
TGCGCCAGCAGCTTACAGGCGACTAATGAAAAACTGTTTTTT,CASSLQATNEKLFF,TRBJ1-4,-,-,TRBV5-1
TGTGCCAGCAGCTTGGGAAGCCCACTTGAAGCTTTCTTT,CASSLGSPLEAFF,TRBJ1-1,-,once,TRBV5-6
TGTGCCAGTACAGGGAGATTGAACACTGAAGCTTTCTTT,CASTGRLNTEAFF,TRBJ1-1,-,-,TRBV5-4
TGTGCCAGCAGCCCTAGCGGGAGGGGAGGTGAGCAGTTCTTC,CASSPSGRGGEQFF,TRBJ2-1,TRBD2,-,TRBV6-6
TGTGCCAGCACCCCCGGACAGGGCCTTAATTCACCCCTCCACTTT,CASTPGQGLNSPLHF,TRBJ1-6,TRBD1,once,TRBV27
TGTGCCAGCCTCGTGGCCATGAACACTGAAGCTTTCTTT,CASLVAMNTEAFF,TRBJ1-1,-,-,TRBV12-3/TRBV12-4
TGTGCCAGCAGTGAAGCACGGGGGTTTAATTCACCCCTCCACTTT,CASSEARGFNSPLHF,TRBJ1-6,-,-,TRBV25-1
TGCAGCGTAGGGCGGGAGCCCGGGGAGCTGTTTTTT,CSVGREPGELFF,TRBJ2-2,TRBD2,-,TRBV29-1
TGTGCCAGCAGCGTAGGAGGGACTAACCGAAACAATGAGCAGTTCTTC,CASSVGGTNRNNEQFF,TRBJ2-1,TRBD2,-,TRBV9
TGTGCCAGCAGCTTGGGGGGACTAGCCACCGGGGAGCTGTTTTTT,CASSLGGLATGELFF,TRBJ2-2,TRBD2,-,TRBV7-9
TGTGCCTGGAGCGGCGGGGCCGTACCCGAGCAGTACTTC,CAWSGGAVPEQYF,TRBJ2-7,-,-,TRBV30
TGTGCCAGCTTCCAGGGGGCGAACACCGGGGAGCTGTTTTTT,CASFQGANTGELFF,TRBJ2-2,TRBD1,-,TRBV28
TGCGCCAGCAGCAATTCCGTAGCCAGCGGGGCCTACGAGCAGTACTTC,CASSNSVASGAYEQYF,TRBJ2-7,TRBD2,-,TRBV5-1
TGTGCCAGCACCGCGGGACTATCGGCAGATACGCAGTATTTT,CASTAGLSADTQYF,TRBJ2-3,TRBD2,once,TRBV7-9
TGTGCCAGCAGGCTACAGGGGGGCGCCACTGAAGCTTTCTTT,CASRLQGGATEAFF,TRBJ1-1,TRBD1,-,TRBV27
TGCAGTGCTAGTAGACAGACTGAAGCTTTCTTT,CSASRQTEAFF,TRBJ1-1,-,-,TRBV20-1
TGTGCCTGGAGTAGGGGGGGGAACTATGGCTACACCTTC,CAWSRGGNYGYTF,TRBJ1-2,-,-,TRBV30
TGTGCCAGCAGCTTGGGCGGCAGCCCAGATACGCAGTATTTT,CASSLGGSPDTQYF,TRBJ2-3,-,-,TRBV5-8
TGCAGCGTTGAAGGGGGAGGGAGTCGAAAACTGTTTTTT,CSVEGGGSRKLFF,TRBJ1-4,-,-,TRBV29-1
TGTGCCAGCAGCCTCCTCGGCGGCAGGGGTCCTGGCTATGGCTACACCTTC,CASSLLGGRGPGYGYTF,TRBJ1-2,-,-,TRBV3-1/TRBV3-2
TGTGCCAGCAGCTTAGTGAGCCAGGTTACTTACAATGAGCAGTTCTTC,CASSLVSQVTYNEQFF,TRBJ2-1,-,-,TRBV7-2
TGTGCCAGCAGAAGGGGCCCTACTCCCCAAGAGACCCAGTACTTC,CASRRGPTPQETQYF,TRBJ2-5,-,-,TRBV6-5
TGCAGCGTTGGACAGGACTCTGGAAACACCATATATTTT,CSVGQDSGNTIYF,TRBJ1-3,-,-,TRBV29-1